This T cell receptor (beta chain) was sequenced during a study of monozygotic twins with inflammatory bowel disease. Regarding the study as a whole: Compared with healthy twins, IBD patients shared fewer clonotypes with others, especially with disease activity.

Nested PCRs of approximately 16 and 10 cycles, two in total, were run on TCRalpha and TCRbeta cDNA. TCRdb reprocessed the 5' RACE reads, keeping one entry per CDR3 protein, no DNA. The sample table sets out 330,000 or so distinct CDR3 sequences. The CDR3 length is 14 residues. The germline gives CDR1 SEHNR, CDR2 FQNEAQ (reference sequence). Worth noting for this clonotype: Its antigen is currently unknown.

This TCR derives from a human donor with ulcerative colitis or Crohn's disease, or a healthy co-twin of an affected twin (not recorded which). Sequences were obtained from blood. The chain joins TRBV7-9 to TRBJ1-4; TCRdb selects TRBD1, and the lack of DNA leaves this call unchecked. CDR3: CASSPTGSYEKLFF. Looking up the rest from reference TRBV7-9 and TRBJ1-4 gives the full variable domain: DTGVSQNPRHKITKRGQNVTFRCDPISEHNRLYWYRQTLGQGPEFLTYFQNEAQLEKSRLLSDRFSAERPKGSFSTLEIQRTEQGDSAMYLCASSPTGSYEKLFFGSGTQLSVL.